This T cell receptor (beta chain) was obtained from a study of technical replicates of blood from a handful of donors. Per germline, CDR1 SGHRS and CDR2 YFSETQ. This CDR3 is built from 15 residues. Unmatched junction bases numbered 13, after V lost 3 bases and J lost 7 bases. Libraries were prepared by immunoSEQ multiplex PCR; TCRdb keeps only in-frame clonotypes and omits some of them. The sample carries about 93,000 clones, 95% recorded once. The sequence derives from a human donor in good health. The sequenced sample consisted of T cells isolated from PBMCs. The gene calls are TRBV5-1 and TRBJ2-7, with 7 bases fitting TRBD2. CDR3 bases: TGCGCCAGCAGCTCCTCCCCTAGCGGAAGTTGGGAGCAGTACTTC. The encoded protein is CASSSSPSGSWEQYF.